One T cell receptor (beta chain) is described in this entry. The sample is drawn from a study of blood T cell repertoires in COVID-19. Whole-study context: The cDNA or gDNA used as material had been derived from T cells, B-cell-depleted T cells, or PBMCs.

Authors' analysis steps: Researchers report that nucleated cell counts were estimated from reference gene primer amplification. The data were produced by immunoSEQ multiplex PCR, yet TCRdb's version contains in-frame clones alone and is incomplete. V and J calls plus clone size are reproduced from that table; the DNA served to infer D and trimming. The sample yields tens of thousands of clones, less than 85% seen once. Germline V gene lookup returns CDR1 SGDLS and CDR2 YYNGEE. Trimming pared 2 bases from V and 7 bases from J, leaving 13 bases between. This CDR3 region has 13 residues. Sequencing was performed on peripheral blood. The chain is built from TRBV9 and TRBJ2-7; D gene unclear. The receptor was derived from a man in his 70s with active COVID-19. CDR3 sequence reads: CASSVLHYDEQYF. The CDR3 DNA is TGTGCCAGCAGCGTGCTCCACTACGATGAGCAGTACTTC.